The entry below describes one T cell receptor (beta chain). The target antigen is unknown. The data are from a study of identical twins. The study's findings and limits: Among monozygotic twins, out-of-frame TCR alpha sharing exceeded what models predicted. Cross-sectional statistical analysis was relied on for the conclusions, without the same donors being followed. Memory repertoires showed no such pattern, whereas abundant cord blood beta clonotypes carried fewer insertions.

This CDR3 contains 15 residues. Per the germline V gene, CDR1 is SGHRS and CDR2 is YFSETQ. The ends were cut back, 6 bases at V and 1 base at J, with 13 bases in the middle. TCRdb re-called the 5' RACE reads through MiXCR, storing one row per CDR3 protein. Seen here are 1.5 million to 2 million distinct CDR3 sequences, about 31% observed once, and the top ten hold roughly 0.3%. The sequence derives from a newborn girl in good health. Sequencing was done on a sample of cord blood. This chain links TRBV5-1 with TRBJ2-2; maybe TRBD2 (6 bases). CDR3 amino acids: CASNGGTLNTGELFF. CDR3 sequence (DNA): TGCGCCAGCAACGGCGGGACTCTGAACACCGGGGAGCTGTTTTTT.